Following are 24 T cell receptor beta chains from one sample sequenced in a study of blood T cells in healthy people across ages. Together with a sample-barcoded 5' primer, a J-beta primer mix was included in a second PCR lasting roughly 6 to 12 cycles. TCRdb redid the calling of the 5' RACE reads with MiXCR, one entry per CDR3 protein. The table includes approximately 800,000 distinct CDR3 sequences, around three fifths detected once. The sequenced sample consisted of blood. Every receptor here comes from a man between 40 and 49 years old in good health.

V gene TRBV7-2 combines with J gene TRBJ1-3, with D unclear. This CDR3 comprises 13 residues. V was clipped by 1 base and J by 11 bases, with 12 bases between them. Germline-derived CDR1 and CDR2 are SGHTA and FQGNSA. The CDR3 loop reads CASSLEGRRPIYF. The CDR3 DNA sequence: TGTGCCAGCAGCTTAGAGGGTCGGAGGCCCATATATTTT. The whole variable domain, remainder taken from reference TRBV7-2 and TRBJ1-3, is GAGVSQSPSNKVTEKGKDVELRCDPISGHTALYWYRQSLGQGLEFLIYFQGNSAPDKSGLPSDRFSAERTGGSVSTLTIQRTQQEDSAVYLCASSLEGRRPIYFGEGSWLTVV.

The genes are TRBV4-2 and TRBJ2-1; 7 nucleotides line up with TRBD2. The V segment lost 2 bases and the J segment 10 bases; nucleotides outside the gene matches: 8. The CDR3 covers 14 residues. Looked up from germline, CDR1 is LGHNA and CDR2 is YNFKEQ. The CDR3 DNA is TGTGCCAGCAGCCAAATAGCGGGTGCCTGGGAGCAGTTCTTC. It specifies CASSQIAGAWEQFF.

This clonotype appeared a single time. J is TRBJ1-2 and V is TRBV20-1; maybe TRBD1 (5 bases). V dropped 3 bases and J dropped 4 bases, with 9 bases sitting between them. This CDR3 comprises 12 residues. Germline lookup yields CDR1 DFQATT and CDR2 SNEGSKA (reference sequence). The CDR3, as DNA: TGCAGTGCTAGGTCGGGGGGCTATGGCTACACCTTC. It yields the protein CSARSGGYGYTF.

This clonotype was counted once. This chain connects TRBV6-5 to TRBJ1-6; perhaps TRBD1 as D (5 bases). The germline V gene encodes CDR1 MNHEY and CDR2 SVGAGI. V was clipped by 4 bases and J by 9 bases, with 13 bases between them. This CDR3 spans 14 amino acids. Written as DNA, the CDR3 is TGTGCCAGCAGTTCGCCGGCCCAGGGTTCACCCCTCCACTTT. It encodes CASSSPAQGSPLHF.

Written as DNA, the CDR3 is TGTGCCAGCAGCTCGACTAGCGGGAGTTCGATTGAGCAGTTCTTC. Translating gives CASSSTSGSSIEQFF. This sequence joins TRBV7-6 and TRBJ2-1, with 12 bases matching TRBD2. The CDR3 has 15 residues. The germline V gene has CDR1 SGHVS and CDR2 FNYEAQ. The ends lost 4 bases at V and 9 bases at J; junction bases unmatched: 7. Full variable domain (outside the CDR3, taken from reference TRBV7-6 and TRBJ2-1): GAGVSQSPRYKVTKRGQDVALRCDPISGHVSLYWYRQALGQGPEFLTYFNYEAQQDKSGLPNDRFSAERPEGSISTLTIQRTEQRDSAMYRCASSSTSGSSIEQFFGPGTRLTVL.

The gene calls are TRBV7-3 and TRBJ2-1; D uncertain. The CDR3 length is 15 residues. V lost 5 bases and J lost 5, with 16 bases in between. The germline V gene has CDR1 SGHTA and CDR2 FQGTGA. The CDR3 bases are TGTGCCAGCAGCGCTACCGCCAGACAAAACAATGAGCAGTTCTTC. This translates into CASSATARQNNEQFF.

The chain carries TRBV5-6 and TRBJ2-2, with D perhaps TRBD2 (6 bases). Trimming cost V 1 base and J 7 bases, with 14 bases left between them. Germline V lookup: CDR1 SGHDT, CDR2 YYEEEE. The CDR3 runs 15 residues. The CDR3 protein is CASSLKTSFNGELFF. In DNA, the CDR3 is TGTGCCAGCAGCTTGAAAACTAGCTTTAACGGGGAGCTGTTTTTT.

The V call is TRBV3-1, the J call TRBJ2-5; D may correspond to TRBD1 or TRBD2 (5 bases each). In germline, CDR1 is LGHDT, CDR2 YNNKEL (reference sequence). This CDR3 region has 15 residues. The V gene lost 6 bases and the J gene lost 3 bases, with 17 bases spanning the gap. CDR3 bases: TGTGCCAGCAGGAACCGGGGCTCTAGAAAAGAGACCCAGTACTTC. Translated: CASRNRGSRKETQYF.

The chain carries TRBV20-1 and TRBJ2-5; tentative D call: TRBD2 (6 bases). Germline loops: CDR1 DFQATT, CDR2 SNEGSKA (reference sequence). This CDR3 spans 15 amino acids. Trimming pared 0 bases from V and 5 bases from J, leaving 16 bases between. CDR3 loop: CSARDIRVGRETQYF. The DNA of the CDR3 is TGCAGTGCTAGAGACATAAGGGTAGGGAGGGAGACCCAGTACTTC.

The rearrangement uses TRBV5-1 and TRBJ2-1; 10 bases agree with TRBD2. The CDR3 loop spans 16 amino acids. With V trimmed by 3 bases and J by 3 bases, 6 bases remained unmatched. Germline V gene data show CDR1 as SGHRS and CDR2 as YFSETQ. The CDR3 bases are TGCGCCAGCAGCTCTTTAGCGGGAGGCCTCTACAATGAGCAGTTCTTC. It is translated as CASSSLAGGLYNEQFF.

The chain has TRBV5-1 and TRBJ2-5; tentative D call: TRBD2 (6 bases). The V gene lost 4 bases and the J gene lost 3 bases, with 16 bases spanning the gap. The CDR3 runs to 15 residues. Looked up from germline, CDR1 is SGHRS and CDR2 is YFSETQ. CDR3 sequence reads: CASSLTARREETQYF. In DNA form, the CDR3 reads TGCGCCAGCAGCCTCACGGCCCGGAGGGAAGAGACCCAGTACTTC.

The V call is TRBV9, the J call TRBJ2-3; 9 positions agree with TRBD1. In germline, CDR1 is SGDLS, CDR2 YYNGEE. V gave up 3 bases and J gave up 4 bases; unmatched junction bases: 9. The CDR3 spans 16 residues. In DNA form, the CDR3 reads TGTGCCAGCAGCGCCCGGACAGGGGTTGGCGCAGATACGCAGTATTTT. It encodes CASSARTGVGADTQYF.

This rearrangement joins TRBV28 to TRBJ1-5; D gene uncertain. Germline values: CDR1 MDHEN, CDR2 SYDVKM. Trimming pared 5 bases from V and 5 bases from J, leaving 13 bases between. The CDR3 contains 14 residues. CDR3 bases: TGTGCCAGCAGTGAGGGATATTTGGATCAGCCCCAGCATTTT. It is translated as CASSEGYLDQPQHF.

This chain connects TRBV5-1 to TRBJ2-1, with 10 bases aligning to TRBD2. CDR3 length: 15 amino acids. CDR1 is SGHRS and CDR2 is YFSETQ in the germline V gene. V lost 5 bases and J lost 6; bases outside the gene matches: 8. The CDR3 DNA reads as TGCGCCAGCAGTATAGCGGGGGGACCCCTCAATGAGCAGTTCTTC. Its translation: CASSIAGGPLNEQFF.

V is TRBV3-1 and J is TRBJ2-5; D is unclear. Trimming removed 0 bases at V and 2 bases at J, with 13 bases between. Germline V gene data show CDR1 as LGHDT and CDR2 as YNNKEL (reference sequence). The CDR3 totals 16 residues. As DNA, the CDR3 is TGTGCCAGCAGCCAAGACCGCGACTTCCCACAAGAGACCCAGTACTTC. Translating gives CASSQDRDFPQETQYF.

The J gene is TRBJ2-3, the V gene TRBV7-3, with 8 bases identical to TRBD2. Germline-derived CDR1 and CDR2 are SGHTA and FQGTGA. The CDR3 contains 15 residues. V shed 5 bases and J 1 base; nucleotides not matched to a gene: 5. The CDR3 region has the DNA TGTGCCAGCAGCCGGGAGGGGGGGGGCACAGATACGCAGTATTTT. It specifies CASSREGGGTDTQYF.

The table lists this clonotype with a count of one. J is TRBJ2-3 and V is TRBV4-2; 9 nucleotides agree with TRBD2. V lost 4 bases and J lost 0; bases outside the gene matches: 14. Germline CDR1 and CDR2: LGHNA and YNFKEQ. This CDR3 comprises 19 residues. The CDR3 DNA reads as TGTGCCAGCAGCCCTTTAGCCGGGACTAGCAGAACTAGCACAGATACGCAGTATTTT. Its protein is CASSPLAGTSRTSTDTQYF.

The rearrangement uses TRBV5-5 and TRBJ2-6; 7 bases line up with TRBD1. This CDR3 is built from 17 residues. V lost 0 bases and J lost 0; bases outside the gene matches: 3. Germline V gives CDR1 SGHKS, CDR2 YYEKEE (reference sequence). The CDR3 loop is CASSLVGGGSGANVLTF. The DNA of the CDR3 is TGTGCCAGCAGCTTGGTAGGGGGCGGCTCTGGGGCCAACGTCCTGACTTTC.

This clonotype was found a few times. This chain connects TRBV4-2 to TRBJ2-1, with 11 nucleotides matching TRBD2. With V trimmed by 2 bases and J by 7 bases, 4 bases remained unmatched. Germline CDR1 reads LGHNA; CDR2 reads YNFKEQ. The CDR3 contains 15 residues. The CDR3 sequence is CASSQLAGGVNEQFF. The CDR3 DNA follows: TGTGCCAGCAGCCAACTAGCGGGGGGCGTTAATGAGCAGTTCTTC.

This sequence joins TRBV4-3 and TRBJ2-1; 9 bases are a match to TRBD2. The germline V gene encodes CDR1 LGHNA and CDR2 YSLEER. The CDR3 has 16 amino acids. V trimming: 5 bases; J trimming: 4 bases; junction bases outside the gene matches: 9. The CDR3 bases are TGCGCCAGCAGCTATTATAGCGGGAGAAGTTACAATGAGCAGTTCTTC. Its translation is CASSYYSGRSYNEQFF.

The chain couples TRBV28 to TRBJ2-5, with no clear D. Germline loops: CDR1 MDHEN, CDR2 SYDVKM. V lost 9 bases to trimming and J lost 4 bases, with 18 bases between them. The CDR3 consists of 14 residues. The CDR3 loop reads CASTRAPVIETQYF. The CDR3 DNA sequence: TGTGCCAGTACTCGGGCCCCGGTGATAGAGACCCAGTACTTC.

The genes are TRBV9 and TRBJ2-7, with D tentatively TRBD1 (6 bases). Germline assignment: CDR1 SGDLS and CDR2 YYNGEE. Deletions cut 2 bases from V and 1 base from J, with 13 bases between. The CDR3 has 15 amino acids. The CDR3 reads CASSVAGDHSYEQYF. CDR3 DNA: TGTGCCAGCAGCGTTGCAGGGGACCATTCCTACGAGCAGTACTTC.

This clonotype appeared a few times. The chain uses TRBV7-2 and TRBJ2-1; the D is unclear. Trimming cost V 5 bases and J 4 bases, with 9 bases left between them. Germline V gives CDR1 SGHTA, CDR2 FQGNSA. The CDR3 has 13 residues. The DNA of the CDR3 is TGTGCCAGCAGCCAAAGGGCTTACAATGAGCAGTTCTTC. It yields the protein CASSQRAYNEQFF. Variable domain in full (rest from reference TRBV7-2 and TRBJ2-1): GAGVSQSPSNKVTEKGKDVELRCDPISGHTALYWYRQSLGQGLEFLIYFQGNSAPDKSGLPSDRFSAERTGGSVSTLTIQRTQQEDSAVYLCASSQRAYNEQFFGPGTRLTVL.

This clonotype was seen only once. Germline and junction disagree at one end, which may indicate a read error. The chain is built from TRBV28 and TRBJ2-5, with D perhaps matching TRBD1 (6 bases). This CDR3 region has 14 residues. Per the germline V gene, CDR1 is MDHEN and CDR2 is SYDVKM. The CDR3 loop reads CVSSFRGHSETQYF. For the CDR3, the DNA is TGTGTCAGCAGTTTTCGGGGACACTCGGAGACCCAGTACTTC.